This entry lists 8 T cell receptor beta chains sequenced from one sample in a study of blood T cell repertoires in COVID-19. Sequencing was performed with immunoSEQ multiplex PCR; in TCRdb, only in-frame clones are kept and a portion is missing. The sample consists of about 120,000 clones, roughly 80% of them appearing once. The sequenced material came from peripheral blood. Receptors were obtained from a human donor in a cohort sampled during active COVID-19.

The chain employs TRBV3-1 (or the pseudogene TRBV3-2) and TRBJ2-7; D might be TRBD1 (6 bases). V was cut by 3 bases and J by 2 bases, with 8 bases left in between. Germline loops: CDR1 LGHDT, CDR2 YNNKEL (reference sequence). This CDR3 region has 13 residues. The chain's CDR3 is CASSQDRPYEQYF. DNA of the CDR3: TGTGCCAGCAGCCAGGACAGACCCTACGAGCAGTACTTC.

The V call is TRBV4-1, the J call TRBJ2-2; TRBD1 might be the D (6 bases). V dropped 4 bases and J dropped 1 base, with 16 bases sitting between them. Germline V lookup: CDR1 MGHRA, CDR2 YSYEKL. The CDR3 contains 17 residues. The CDR3 sequence: CASSPSYGGLNTGELFF. The CDR3 coding sequence is TGCGCCAGCAGCCCAAGCTATGGGGGCCTGAACACCGGGGAGCTGTTTTTT.

The chain employs TRBV7-9 and TRBJ1-2; 9 nucleotides match TRBD1. The CDR3 loop spans 14 amino acids. Germline CDR1 reads SEHNR; CDR2 reads FQNEAQ (reference sequence). The ends lost 0 bases at V and 6 bases at J; junction bases unmatched: 2. Here the CDR3 DNA reads TGTGCCAGCAGCTTAGCGGGACAGGGAGATGGCTACACCTTC. It yields the protein CASSLAGQGDGYTF.

This chain uses TRBV2 with TRBJ2-3, with 12 bases lining up with TRBD2. CDR3 length equals 17 residues. Germline V gene data show CDR1 as SNHLY and CDR2 as FYNNEI. V lost 0 bases and J lost 4; bases outside the gene matches: 5. The CDR3 reads CASSEALRLAGADTQYF. CDR3 DNA: TGTGCCAGCAGTGAAGCGCTGAGACTAGCGGGGGCAGATACGCAGTATTTT.

The V gene is TRBV11-2, the J gene TRBJ2-3, with TRBD2 identical over 8 bases. Germline CDR1 SGHAT, CDR2 FQNNGV. V lost 3 bases to trimming and J lost 2 bases; unmatched junction nucleotides: 10. CDR3 size: 17 residues. The CDR3 DNA sequence: TGTGCCAGCAGCTTCGGGGGGGCGATCCAAAACACAGATACGCAGTATTTT. Amino acids: CASSFGGAIQNTDTQYF.

The chain couples TRBV10-3 to TRBJ1-2, with D possibly matching TRBD1 (5 bases). V was trimmed by 6 bases and J by 2 bases, leaving 10 bases between them. The CDR3 is 13 residues long. Germline CDR1 reads ENHRY; CDR2 reads SYGVKD. Written as DNA, the CDR3 is TGTGCCATCAGAGTTCCAGGGAACTATGGCTACACCTTC. Encoded protein: CAIRVPGNYGYTF.

V usage is TRBV7-8 and J usage is TRBJ2-1; D is unclear. From germline, CDR1 is SGHVS and CDR2 FQNEAQ. The CDR3 runs 13 residues. V lost 2 bases and J lost 4, with 6 bases in between. CDR3 sequence: CASSLPRYNEQFF. CDR3 nucleotides: TGTGCCAGCAGCTTACCCAGATACAATGAGCAGTTCTTC. Drawing the rest from reference TRBV7-8 and TRBJ2-1, the complete variable domain is GAGVSQSPRYKVAKRGQDVALRCDPISGHVSLFWYQQALGQGPEFLTYFQNEAQLDKSGLPSDRFFAERPEGSVSTLKIQRTQQEDSAVYLCASSLPRYNEQFFGPGTRLTVL.

This clone was counted a few times. The V and J genes are TRBV6-5 and TRBJ1-4, with 7 bases that match TRBD1. The CDR3 has 13 residues. V lost 2 bases, J lost 7 bases, and 1 base stayed unmatched. The germline CDR1 and CDR2 sequences are MNHEY and SVGAGI. This CDR3 is CASSYGQAEKLFF. CDR3 nucleotide sequence: TGTGCCAGCAGTTACGGACAGGCTGAAAAACTGTTTTTT.